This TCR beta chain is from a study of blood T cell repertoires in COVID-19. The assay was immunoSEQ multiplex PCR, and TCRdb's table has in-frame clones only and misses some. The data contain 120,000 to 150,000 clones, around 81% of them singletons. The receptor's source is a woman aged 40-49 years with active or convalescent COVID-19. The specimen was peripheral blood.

The CDR3 protein is CASSDLQGSYGYTF. The DNA for the CDR3 is TGTGCCAGCAGTGACCTACAGGGTAGCTATGGCTACACCTTC. This chain links TRBV6-1 with TRBJ1-2, with D perhaps matching TRBD1 (6 bases). Germline-derived CDR1 and CDR2 are MNHNS and SASEGT. CDR3 length: 14 residues. Trimming cost V 3 bases and J 4 bases, with 12 bases left between them.